The clone carrying this T cell receptor (beta chain) has a handful of counts. In TCRdb, the 5' RACE reads were re-called with MiXCR into one record per CDR3 protein. The profile shows fewer than 900,000 distinct CDR3 sequences, 20% to 25% of them singletons. CDR1 is SEHNR and CDR2 is FQNEAQ in the germline V gene (reference sequence). CDR3 size: 14 residues. Deletions cut 4 bases from V and 2 bases from J, with 9 bases between. The data belong to a study of identical twins. Separately, the same data were catalogued under a study of T cells expressing NK-cell markers. That report adds: Dominant NKG2C+ clonotypes in roughly 6 donors made up roughly 1.0-8% of CD8+ T cells.

The origin of this receptor is a woman aged 18-30 years in good health. This sequence joins TRBV7-9 and TRBJ1-3, with D uncertain. Sequenced material: PBMCs. The CDR3 nucleotides are TGTGCCAGCAGCTGGCGGGGAGCTGGAAACACCATATATTTT. The encoded protein is CASSWRGAGNTIYF.